The 15 T cell receptor beta chains given below trace back to one sample, sequenced in a study of T cells in Graves' hyperthyroidism and ophthalmopathy. RNA transcripts provided the source from which TCR beta CDR3 regions were amplified. In the first-round RT-PCR of the TCR CDR3, the HTBI primer set was used. TCRdb reprocessed the multiplex PCR reads via MiXCR and lists one record per CDR3 protein. Of about 290,000 distinct CDR3 sequences detected, roughly 14% appear once; the ten largest clones hold roughly 7.5%. The sample taken for sequencing was blood. The receptors here all came from a woman aged 30 to 39 with Graves' hyperthyroidism that later progressed to Graves' ophthalmopathy.

This clonotype has ten or more counts. The chain joins TRBV12-3 or TRBV12-4 to TRBJ1-1; D unresolved. This CDR3 has 12 amino acids. Trimming shortened V by 3 bases and J by 1 base, and 3 bases separated the two germline ends. The CDR3 DNA sequence: TGTGCCAGCAGTTTTGGGAACACTGAAGCTTTCTTT. Its translation is CASSFGNTEAFF.

This clonotype was counted ten times or more. The gene calls are TRBV20-1 and TRBJ2-7, with 8 bases matching TRBD1. Germline CDR1 reads DFQATT; CDR2 reads SNEGSKA (reference sequence). The CDR3 contains 13 residues. After removal of 6 bases from V and 0 bases from J, the junction contained 4 bases not matched to a gene. The CDR3 sequence: CSAEDRDSYEQYF. The CDR3 DNA follows: TGCAGTGCAGAGGACAGGGACTCCTACGAGCAGTACTTC.

The table lists this clonotype with a count of one. This chain connects TRBV6-1 to TRBJ1-6; 7 bases are shared with TRBD1. The CDR3 covers 17 residues. V was clipped by 5 bases and J by 8 bases; unmatched bases: 15. Germline V lookup: CDR1 MNHNS, CDR2 SASEGT. The CDR3 DNA is TGTGCCAGCAGTCTGACCCAGACACAGGGGTGGGATTCACCCCTCCACTTT. Its protein product is CASSLTQTQGWDSPLHF.

This clonotype was counted at least ten times. The chain links TRBV29-1 to TRBJ2-5, with D perhaps being TRBD1 or TRBD2 (5 bases each). Between the trimmed V and J ends, which lost 4 bases and 1 base, there was a span of 7 bases. The CDR3 is made up of 12 amino acids. Germline V CDR1 and CDR2: SQVTM, ANQGSEA. DNA of the CDR3: TGCAGCGTTGGGGACGGCCAAGAGACCCAGTACTTC. This sequence encodes CSVGDGQETQYF.

The chain employs TRBV5-1 and TRBJ2-5; TRBD2 matches at 12 bases. J was trimmed by 4 bases and V by 3 bases; bases with no gene match: 1. CDR1 and CDR2 from the germline V gene are SGHRS and YFSETQ. The CDR3 contains 14 residues. CDR3 sequence: CASSSTSGRETQYF. The CDR3 nucleotides are TGCGCCAGCAGCTCGACTAGCGGGAGAGAGACCCAGTACTTC.

To note about this clonotype: The germline gene is not matched at one end of the junction; a read error may be the cause. CDR3 protein: CASSHLAAIPEQYF. The CDR3 DNA is TGCGCCAGCAGCCACCTAGCGGCCATCCCCGAGCAGTACTTC. The gene calls are TRBV13 and TRBJ2-7; 7 bases agree with TRBD2. The CDR3 runs 14 residues. Germline V gives CDR1 PRHDT, CDR2 FYEKMQ (reference sequence). Using reference TRBV13 and TRBJ2-7 for the parts outside the CDR3, the full variable domain is AAGVIQSPRHLIKEKRETATLKCYPIPRHDTVYWYQQGPGQDPQFLISFYEKMQSDKGSIPDRFSAQQFSDYHSELNMSSLELGDSALYFCASSHLAAIPEQYFGPGTRLTVT.

This clonotype was counted ten times or more. This sequence joins TRBV29-1 and TRBJ2-3; TRBD1 agrees at 8 bases. With 6 bases clipped from V and 4 bases from J, the junction kept 3 bases outside the gene matches. The CDR3 length is 12 residues. CDR1 is SQVTM and CDR2 is ANQGSEA in the germline V gene. The CDR3 DNA follows: TGCAGCGTGGCACAGGGGGCAGATACGCAGTATTTT. Translated, it gives CSVAQGADTQYF.

Ten or more counts support this clonotype. This chain connects TRBV11-2 to TRBJ2-1; a weak D match, TRBD2 (6 bases). CDR3 length equals 16 residues. V dropped 4 bases and J dropped 0 bases, with 13 bases sitting between them. Per the germline V gene, CDR1 is SGHAT and CDR2 is FQNNGV. CDR3 in amino acids: CASSSDGSTSYNEQFF. CDR3 DNA sequence: TGTGCCAGCAGCTCCGACGGGAGTACCTCCTACAATGAGCAGTTCTTC.

The chain employs TRBV3-1 and TRBJ1-4; 9 bases line up with TRBD1. The CDR3 contains 15 residues. Germline CDR1 is LGHDT and CDR2 is YNNKEL (reference sequence). Germline trimming cut 4 bases from V and 6 bases from J; bases unmatched to any gene: 6. DNA of the CDR3: TGTGCCAGCAGCCTGACGGGACAGGGCCATGAAAAACTGTTTTTT. It yields the protein CASSLTGQGHEKLFF.

This clonotype was counted many times. This chain uses TRBV3-1 with TRBJ1-1; weak D call: TRBD1 (5 bases). The V end was cut by 5 bases, the J end by 1 base, with 17 bases between. Germline assignment: CDR1 LGHDT and CDR2 YNNKEL (reference sequence). There are 16 residues in the CDR3. CDR3 residues: CASSDKIGGRNTEAFF. The DNA of the CDR3 is TGTGCCAGCAGCGACAAGATCGGGGGTCGGAACACTGAAGCTTTCTTT. Supplemented by reference TRBV3-1 and TRBJ1-1, the full variable domain reads DTAVSQTPKYLVTQMGNDKSIKCEQNLGHDTMYWYKQDSKKFLKIMFSYNNKELIINETVPNRFSPKSPDKAHLNLHINSLELGDSAVYFCASSDKIGGRNTEAFFGQGTRLTVV.

Only a few counts were recorded for this clonotype. As DNA, the CDR3 is TGTGCCAGCAGCTACCCAAATCCGGGCCCCGAAGACGGTGGCTACACCTTC. The encoded protein is CASSYPNPGPEDGGYTF. The rearrangement joins TRBV7-9 to TRBJ1-2; D is unresolved. The V end lost 4 bases, the J end lost 7 bases, and 25 bases lay between the germline ends. Looked up from germline, CDR1 is SEHNR and CDR2 is FQNEAQ (reference sequence). This CDR3 has 17 amino acids. The whole variable domain, remainder taken from reference TRBV7-9 and TRBJ1-2, is DTGVSQNPRHKITKRGQNVTFRCDPISEHNRLYWYRQTLGQGPEFLTYFQNEAQLEKSRLLSDRFSAERPKGSFSTLEIQRTEQGDSAMYLCASSYPNPGPEDGGYTFGSGTRLTVV.

V gene TRBV7-4 combines with J gene TRBJ2-5, with D unresolved. The germline gives CDR1 SGHVT, CDR2 SQSDAQ. CDR3 size: 16 residues. V dropped 2 bases and J dropped 5 bases, with 18 bases sitting between them. The CDR3 reads CASSLLSMDRGETQYF. The CDR3 coding sequence is TGTGCCAGCAGCTTATTGTCGATGGACCGTGGGGAGACCCAGTACTTC.

The table lists this clonotype with a few counts. This chain joins TRBV19 and TRBJ2-2, with D maybe TRBD1 (5 bases). This CDR3 is built from 14 residues. Trimming took off 6 bases at V and 6 bases at J, with 14 bases between the two ends. Germline CDR1 is LNHDA and CDR2 is SQIVND (reference sequence). The CDR3 DNA sequence: TGTGCCAGTAGGCGTCAGGGCCTCGCCGGGGAGCTGTTTTTT. This translates into CASRRQGLAGELFF. Full variable domain (outside the CDR3, taken from reference TRBV19 and TRBJ2-2): DGGITQSPKYLFRKEGQNVTLSCEQNLNHDAMYWYRQDPGQGLRLIYYSQIVNDFQKGDIAEGYSVSREKKESFPLTVTSAQKNPTAFYLCASRRQGLAGELFFGEGSRLTVL.

This clonotype was detected many times. The V call is TRBV3-1, the J call TRBJ1-1; 7 nucleotides agree with TRBD1. The CDR3 runs 15 residues. Trimming cost V 3 bases and J 3 bases; bases outside gene matches: 7. Germline V gene data show CDR1 as LGHDT and CDR2 as YNNKEL (reference sequence). This chain's CDR3 is CASSHPGGVYTEAFF. DNA for the CDR3: TGTGCCAGCAGCCATCCAGGGGGGGTGTACACTGAAGCTTTCTTT.

In its sample, this clonotype was seen a few times. The chain uses TRBV7-2 and TRBJ2-5, with unresolved D. Per the germline V gene, CDR1 is SGHTA and CDR2 is FQGNSA. The CDR3 is 14 amino acids. The V end was cut by 1 base, the J end by 0 bases, with 6 bases between. CDR3 DNA sequence: TGTGCCAGCAGCTTAGGCCGGTACCAAGAGACCCAGTACTTC. Its protein is CASSLGRYQETQYF.